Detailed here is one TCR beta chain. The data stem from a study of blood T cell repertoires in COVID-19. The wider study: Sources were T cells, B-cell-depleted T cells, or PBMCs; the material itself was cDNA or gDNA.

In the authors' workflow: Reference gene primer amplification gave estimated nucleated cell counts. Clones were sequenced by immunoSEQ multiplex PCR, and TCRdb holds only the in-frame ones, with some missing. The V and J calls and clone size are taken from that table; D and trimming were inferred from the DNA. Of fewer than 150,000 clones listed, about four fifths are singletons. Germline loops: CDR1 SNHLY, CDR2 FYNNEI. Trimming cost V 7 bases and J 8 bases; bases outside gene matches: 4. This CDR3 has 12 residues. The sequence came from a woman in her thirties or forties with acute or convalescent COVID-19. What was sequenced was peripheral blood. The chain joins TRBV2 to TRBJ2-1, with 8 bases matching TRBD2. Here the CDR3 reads CASTGAGDEQFF. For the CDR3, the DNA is TGTGCCAGCACCGGAGCGGGGGATGAGCAGTTCTTC.